These 30 T cell receptor beta chains share one sample of origin, sequenced in a study of T cell changes during pregnancy in multiple sclerosis. Data came from immunoSEQ multiplex PCR; TCRdb stores just in-frame clones and leaves some out. The table records about 40,000 clones, over 80% of them present only once. The source was CD4+ T cells from peripheral blood mononuclear cells, collected before pregnancy. Every receptor here comes from a female donor with multiple sclerosis, enrolled in a pregnancy study.

This chain uses TRBV6-1 with TRBJ1-1; D possibly corresponds to TRBD1 (6 bases). The CDR3 is 11 amino acids. Per germline, CDR1 MNHNS and CDR2 SASEGT. Written as DNA, the CDR3 is TGTGGAACCGACAGGTCGGCGGAAGCTTTCTTT. Encoded protein: CGTDRSAEAFF.

V gene TRBV19 combines with J gene TRBJ1-1, with a tentative D call TRBD1 (5 bases). Trimming removed 5 bases from V and 2 bases from J, with 21 bases in between. This CDR3 has 17 amino acids. CDR1 is LNHDA and CDR2 is SQIVND in the germline V gene (reference sequence). CDR3 sequence (DNA): TGTGCCAGTAGTGGCTTGGGGCTTGGCAGGGAAAACACTGAAGCTTTCTTT. Its protein product is CASSGLGLGRENTEAFF.

The gene calls are TRBV5-5 and TRBJ2-7, with 7 bases lining up with TRBD2. V gave up 2 bases and J gave up 4 bases; unmatched junction bases: 3. Germline CDR1 and CDR2: SGHKS and YYEKEE (reference sequence). This CDR3 has 13 residues. The CDR3 region has the DNA TGTGCCAGCAGCTTTGGGAGGGGTTACGAGCAGTACTTC. It yields the protein CASSFGRGYEQYF.

This chain connects TRBV7-2 to TRBJ1-4; D not certain. Germline CDR1 is SGHTA and CDR2 is FQGNSA. V was pared by 1 base and J by 4 bases, with 7 bases between. The CDR3 spans 14 residues. The CDR3 region is CASSLGQNNEKLFF. The CDR3 bases are TGTGCCAGCAGCTTAGGCCAGAATAATGAAAAACTGTTTTTT. The entire variable domain, with the rest obtained from reference TRBV7-2 and TRBJ1-4, is as follows: GAGVSQSPSNKVTEKGKDVELRCDPISGHTALYWYRQSLGQGLEFLIYFQGNSAPDKSGLPSDRFSAERTGGSVSTLTIQRTQQEDSAVYLCASSLGQNNEKLFFGSGTQLSVL.

The chain links TRBV9 to TRBJ2-2; TRBD2 aligns across 9 bases. Per the germline V gene, CDR1 is SGDLS and CDR2 is YYNGEE. V gave up 6 bases and J gave up 5 bases; unmatched junction bases: 8. The CDR3 contains 15 residues. In nucleotides, the CDR3 is TGTGCCAGCAACGAGTGGGGACTAGCTACCGGGGAGCTGTTTTTT. Its protein is CASNEWGLATGELFF.

The rearrangement joins TRBV2 to TRBJ2-3; a weak D match, TRBD1 (6 bases). Trimming cost V 6 bases and J 2 bases, with 15 bases left between them. The CDR3 sequence is 15 residues long. Germline V gene sequence: CDR1 SNHLY, CDR2 FYNNEI. The CDR3 region has the DNA TGTGCCAGCAGCGCGACAGGAGTGGTCACAGATACGCAGTATTTT. Protein product: CASSATGVVTDTQYF.

The chain combines TRBV5-4 with TRBJ1-1; tentatively, D is TRBD1 (5 bases). V was trimmed by 7 bases and J by 4 bases, leaving 14 bases between them. CDR3 length: 13 residues. In germline, CDR1 is SGHNT, CDR2 YYREEE (reference sequence). The chain's CDR3 is CASGRGEGTEAFF. DNA for the CDR3: TGTGCCAGCGGACGGGGGGAGGGCACTGAAGCTTTCTTT.

The chain has TRBV5-4 and TRBJ2-7; tentatively, D is TRBD1 (5 bases). Germline assignment: CDR1 SGHNT and CDR2 YYREEE (reference sequence). Trimming stripped 2 bases from V and 0 bases from J, with 21 bases between. This CDR3 region has 18 residues. DNA of the CDR3: TGTGCCAGCAGCTTAAGGCCCCTTAGCTGGGGCCCCTCCTACGAGCAGTACTTC. Translated: CASSLRPLSWGPSYEQYF.

The V and J genes are TRBV5-6 and TRBJ1-3; D uncertain. CDR3 length: 12 residues. The germline V and J ends were trimmed by 2 bases and 4 bases, with 4 bases remaining between them. Per the germline V gene, CDR1 is SGHDT and CDR2 is YYEEEE. The CDR3 DNA follows: TGTGCCAGCAGCTTTCCAGGAAACACCATATATTTT. Translated, it gives CASSFPGNTIYF.

This chain connects TRBV7-9 to TRBJ1-2; D perhaps matches TRBD1 (6 bases). The V end was cut by 3 bases, the J end by 6 bases, with 17 bases between. The germline CDR1 and CDR2 sequences are SEHNR and FQNEAQ (reference sequence). The CDR3 covers 15 residues. The CDR3 reads CASSFLAGGADGYTF. In DNA, the CDR3 is TGTGCCAGCAGCTTTTTGGCGGGGGGCGCGGATGGCTACACCTTC.

V and J are TRBV7-3 and TRBJ1-2; no clear D. The V end lost 2 bases, the J end lost 4 bases, and 17 bases lay between the germline ends. CDR3 length equals 16 residues. Germline CDR1 and CDR2: SGHTA and FQGTGA. The CDR3 DNA sequence: TGTGCCAGCAGCTTATCTCAGAACCCCCCGTTCTATGGCTACACCTTC. It encodes CASSLSQNPPFYGYTF.

V is TRBV2 and J is TRBJ1-2; weak D call: TRBD1 (6 bases). The CDR3 is 14 residues long. Germline lookup yields CDR1 SNHLY and CDR2 FYNNEI. V dropped 6 bases and J dropped 1 base, with 12 bases sitting between them. The CDR3 region has the DNA TGTGCCAGCAGACAGGGATTTAGTAACTATGGCTACACCTTC. This encodes CASRQGFSNYGYTF.

V usage is TRBV9 and J usage is TRBJ2-6; 7 positions agree with TRBD1. Trimming cost V 3 bases and J 2 bases; bases outside gene matches: 14. Germline CDR1 reads SGDLS; CDR2 reads YYNGEE. This CDR3 has 19 amino acids. CDR3 amino acids: CASSATRQGNVAGANVLTF. Here the CDR3 DNA reads TGTGCCAGCAGCGCCACTAGACAGGGTAACGTCGCTGGGGCCAACGTCCTGACTTTC.

The rearrangement uses TRBV19 and TRBJ2-2, with D tentatively TRBD1 (6 bases). Germline V gene lookup returns CDR1 LNHDA and CDR2 SQIVND (reference sequence). CDR3 size: 16 residues. Deletions cut 5 bases from V and 9 bases from J, with 22 bases between. In DNA form, the CDR3 reads TGTGCCAGTAGTCCCCGGGACAAGGGCTTCTCCAGGGAGCTGTTTTTT. Protein product: CASSPRDKGFSRELFF.

The rearrangement links TRBV2 to TRBJ1-4; 9 positions agree with TRBD1. With 8 bases clipped from V and 8 bases from J, the junction kept 6 bases outside the gene matches. The germline V gene has CDR1 SNHLY and CDR2 FYNNEI. The CDR3 length is 13 residues. As DNA, the CDR3 is TGTGCCAGCGCCCGGGACAGGGAGGAAAAACTGTTTTTT. This sequence encodes CASARDREEKLFF. Together with reference TRBV2 and TRBJ1-4, the CDR3 gives the full variable domain: EPEVTQTPSHQVTQMGQEVILRCVPISNHLYFYWYRQILGQKVEFLVSFYNNEISEKSEIFDDQFSVERPDGSNFTLKIRSTKLEDSAMYFCASARDREEKLFFGSGTQLSVL.

This sequence joins TRBV5-6 and TRBJ2-3; D uncertain. V lost 2 bases and J 4 bases, leaving 11 bases between the germline ends. The CDR3 runs 14 residues. Germline lookup yields CDR1 SGHDT and CDR2 YYEEEE. The CDR3, as DNA: TGTGCCAGCAGCTTCGCTGGTAGCTCAGATACGCAGTATTTT. Its protein is CASSFAGSSDTQYF.

The chain is built from TRBV9 and TRBJ1-2, with TRBD1 identical over 9 bases. V lost 6 bases and J lost 5; bases outside the gene matches: 11. CDR1 SGDLS and CDR2 YYNGEE come from the germline V gene. This CDR3 comprises 15 residues. Here the CDR3 reads CASTLGTGRNYGYTF. The CDR3 bases are TGTGCCAGCACCTTGGGGACAGGGCGGAATTATGGCTACACCTTC.

The V call is TRBV6-5, the J call TRBJ2-2; possible D gene TRBD1, 6 bases. V lost 6 bases and J 6 bases, leaving 17 bases between the germline ends. The CDR3 runs to 15 residues. Germline-derived CDR1 and CDR2 are MNHEY and SVGAGI. In nucleotides, the CDR3 is TGTGCCAGCAGCCGAAAACAGGGTTCAGCCGGGGAGCTGTTTTTT. The encoded protein is CASSRKQGSAGELFF.

This sequence joins TRBV9 and TRBJ2-2, with TRBD1 as a possible D gene (6 bases). The germline V gene has CDR1 SGDLS and CDR2 YYNGEE. The V gene lost 3 bases and the J gene lost 3 bases, with 12 bases spanning the gap. The CDR3 totals 15 residues. CDR3 sequence (DNA): TGTGCCAGCAGCGCCCCGGACAGTTACACCGGGGAGCTGTTTTTT. This translates into CASSAPDSYTGELFF.

This chain connects TRBV18 to TRBJ1-2; possibly TRBD1 for D (6 bases). Trimming stripped 2 bases from V and 2 bases from J, with 12 bases between. Germline values: CDR1 KGHSH, CDR2 LQKENI. The CDR3 sequence is 15 residues long. CDR3 nucleotides: TGTGCCAGCTCACCAAGGGGCGACAGGAACTATGGCTACACCTTC. The encoded protein is CASSPRGDRNYGYTF.

V usage is TRBV7-9 and J usage is TRBJ2-7, with D hard to call. Germline V gene sequence: CDR1 SEHNR, CDR2 FQNEAQ (reference sequence). Trimming stripped 3 bases from V and 5 bases from J, with 8 bases between. The CDR3 has 12 amino acids. CDR3 sequence (DNA): TGTGCCAGCAGCTTCGACTTAGACGAGCAGTACTTC. The encoded protein is CASSFDLDEQYF.

J is TRBJ1-4 and V is TRBV7-7; D may be TRBD1 (5 bases). Germline CDR1 reads SSHAT; CDR2 reads FNYEAQ (reference sequence). The CDR3 contains 13 residues. Deletions cut 4 bases from V and 12 bases from J, with 15 bases between. The CDR3 region has the DNA TGTGCCAGCAGCTCAACACCCAAAGGGGAACTGTTTTTT. Translation: CASSSTPKGELFF.

The genes are TRBV6-5 and TRBJ1-2, with D unclear. V was pared by 6 bases and J by 3 bases, with 14 bases between. Germline CDR1 reads MNHEY; CDR2 reads SVGAGI. This CDR3 region has 14 residues. The CDR3 reads CASRTAAVYYGYTF. The CDR3 nucleotides are TGTGCCAGCAGAACAGCGGCAGTTTACTATGGCTACACCTTC.

This clone was seen only a few times. The chain couples TRBV5-4 to TRBJ2-3; TRBD2 is a possible D gene (6 bases). Trimming left V 2 bases short and J 4 bases short, with 14 bases between. Germline CDR1 SGHNT, CDR2 YYREEE (reference sequence). The CDR3 loop spans 15 amino acids. Here the CDR3 reads CASSFGGGAADTQYF. CDR3 nucleotide sequence: TGTGCCAGCAGCTTTGGCGGCGGGGCGGCAGATACGCAGTATTTT.

V gene TRBV5-1 combines with J gene TRBJ1-1; perhaps TRBD1 as D (5 bases). CDR3 length: 12 residues. V lost 5 bases, J lost 6 bases, and 11 bases lay in between. The germline V gene encodes CDR1 SGHRS and CDR2 YFSETQ. Here the CDR3 reads CASRGQVAEAFF. In DNA form, the CDR3 reads TGCGCCAGCAGGGGGCAAGTCGCTGAAGCTTTCTTT.

The V gene is TRBV6-5, the J gene TRBJ1-4, with D perhaps TRBD1 (5 bases). This CDR3 has 14 amino acids. Germline CDR1 is MNHEY and CDR2 is SVGAGI. The V end lost 2 bases, the J end lost 6 bases, and 10 bases lay between the germline ends. The CDR3 nucleotides are TGTGCCAGCAGTTACGGGGCCGGGCATGAAAAACTGTTTTTT. It encodes CASSYGAGHEKLFF.

The chain uses TRBV11-2 and TRBJ1-1, with 9 bases fitting TRBD1. This CDR3 has 15 residues. The V gene end was trimmed by 3 bases and the J gene end by 0 bases; junction bases not matched to a gene: 2. The germline gives CDR1 SGHAT, CDR2 FQNNGV. CDR3: CASSFTGGMNTEAFF. CDR3 nucleotides: TGTGCCAGCAGCTTTACAGGGGGCATGAACACTGAAGCTTTCTTT.

The chain employs TRBV5-4 and TRBJ2-5; 10 bases line up with TRBD1. The CDR3 contains 16 residues. The ends lost 2 bases at V and 5 bases at J; junction bases unmatched: 9. Germline V lookup: CDR1 SGHNT, CDR2 YYREEE (reference sequence). The CDR3 nucleotides read TGTGCCAGCAGCTTCACCGGGACAGGGGAGAGTGAGACCCAGTACTTC. This codes for CASSFTGTGESETQYF.

V and J are TRBV2 and TRBJ2-6; maybe TRBD1 (6 bases). The V end lost 4 bases, the J end lost 4 bases, and 8 bases lay between the germline ends. CDR1 SNHLY and CDR2 FYNNEI come from the germline V gene. CDR3 length equals 14 residues. The CDR3 reads CASSVGAGANVLTF. For the CDR3, the DNA is TGTGCCAGCAGTGTGGGGGCCGGGGCCAACGTCCTGACTTTC.

The chain has TRBV7-9 and TRBJ1-1; weak D call: TRBD1 (5 bases). The germline gives CDR1 SEHNR, CDR2 FQNEAQ (reference sequence). CDR3 length: 14 residues. Trimming left V 7 bases short and J 1 base short, with 13 bases between. CDR3 DNA sequence: TGTGCCAGCACCCTGGAGACAGCGAACACTGAAGCTTTCTTT. Translation: CASTLETANTEAFF.